A single sample gave rise to the 32 T cell receptor beta chains below, sequenced in a study of blood T cell repertoires in COVID-19. Sequencing was performed with immunoSEQ multiplex PCR; in TCRdb, only in-frame clones are kept and a portion is missing. Seen here are 300,000 to 450,000 clones, roughly four fifths observed once, and the top ten hold more than 0.95%. The sample taken for sequencing was peripheral blood. The origin of the receptors is a human donor with acute or convalescent COVID-19. The donor label of this sample is uncertain.

The J gene is TRBJ2-1, the V gene TRBV7-8, with 8 bases lining up with TRBD2. J lost 6 bases, V lost 4 bases, and 8 bases had no gene match. Germline CDR1 SGHVS, CDR2 FQNEAQ. The CDR3 contains 15 residues. CDR3 sequence: CASSWRAGGINEQFF. CDR3 nucleotides: TGTGCCAGCAGCTGGCGGGCGGGGGGCATCAATGAGCAGTTCTTC. Full variable domain (outside the CDR3, taken from reference TRBV7-8 and TRBJ2-1): GAGVSQSPRYKVAKRGQDVALRCDPISGHVSLFWYQQALGQGPEFLTYFQNEAQLDKSGLPSDRFFAERPEGSVSTLKIQRTQQEDSAVYLCASSWRAGGINEQFFGPGTRLTVL.

The chain carries TRBV6-5 and TRBJ1-4, with D unresolved. V shed 6 bases and J shed 5 bases, with 13 bases lying between them. The CDR3 contains 14 residues. Germline CDR1 is MNHEY and CDR2 is SVGAGI. The CDR3 spells CASRVTISNEKLFF. The CDR3, as DNA: TGTGCCAGCAGAGTGACTATATCCAATGAAAAACTGTTTTTT.

The J gene is TRBJ1-2, the V gene TRBV2, with 7 positions matching TRBD1. The germline gives CDR1 SNHLY, CDR2 FYNNEI. V shed 4 bases and J 5 bases; nucleotides not matched to a gene: 7. The length of the CDR3 is 14 residues. CDR3 protein: CASSVEQGPYGYTF. The DNA of the CDR3 is TGTGCCAGCAGTGTAGAACAGGGGCCGTATGGCTACACCTTC.

The chain combines TRBV5-1 with TRBJ2-5; D is unresolved. V was trimmed by 1 base and J by 4 bases, leaving 8 bases between them. Germline assignment: CDR1 SGHRS and CDR2 YFSETQ. The CDR3 runs 13 residues. The CDR3 DNA follows: TGCGCCAGCAGCTTGCAAACAAGAGAGACCCAGTACTTC. It yields the protein CASSLQTRETQYF.

V is TRBV5-4 and J is TRBJ1-1; 9 nucleotides line up with TRBD1. Per the germline V gene, CDR1 is SGHNT and CDR2 is YYREEE (reference sequence). With 1 base clipped from V and 1 base from J, the junction kept 2 bases outside the gene matches. The CDR3 totals 15 residues. The CDR3 reads CASSLTGGWNTEAFF. CDR3 nucleotide sequence: TGTGCCAGCAGCTTGACAGGGGGCTGGAACACTGAAGCTTTCTTT.

V usage is TRBV6-5 and J usage is TRBJ1-1; D not certain. Germline-derived CDR1 and CDR2 are MNHEY and SVGAGI. The CDR3 consists of 14 residues. V was clipped by 2 bases and J by 0 bases, with 7 bases between them. CDR3 nucleotide sequence: TGTGCCAGCAGTTACCAGAATATGAACACTGAAGCTTTCTTT. It yields the protein CASSYQNMNTEAFF.

This clone was found a few times. The chain links TRBV6-5 to TRBJ2-1; 10 nucleotides align to TRBD2. This CDR3 is built from 15 residues. The V gene's germline CDR1 is MNHEY and CDR2 SVGAGI. V gave up 6 bases and J gave up 7 bases; unmatched junction bases: 9. The DNA of the CDR3 is TGTGCCAGCAGACCAGGACTAGCGGAGACTAATGAGCAGTTCTTC. Translation gives CASRPGLAETNEQFF.

CDR3 DNA sequence: TGTGCCAGTAGTATGACGACAGGGGCGGGCTCCTACAATGAGCAGTTCTTC. The encoded protein is CASSMTTGAGSYNEQFF. The rearrangement links TRBV19 to TRBJ2-1; 8 bases align to TRBD1. The germline V gene has CDR1 LNHDA and CDR2 SQIVND (reference sequence). The CDR3 contains 17 residues. The ends lost 3 bases at V and 0 bases at J; junction bases unmatched: 7.

This clone was counted a few times. The CDR3 sequence is CASSRGGANYNEQFF. CDR3 DNA: TGTGCCAGTAGCCGTGGGGGGGCTAACTACAATGAGCAGTTCTTC. The V gene is TRBV19, the J gene TRBJ2-1; D is possibly TRBD2 (7 bases). The CDR3 consists of 15 residues. Germline assignment: CDR1 LNHDA and CDR2 SQIVND (reference sequence). The V and J ends lost 6 bases and 3 bases respectively, with 15 bases between them.

The chain employs TRBV18 and TRBJ2-6; D not certain. V lost 0 bases to trimming and J lost 0 bases, with 9 bases between them. The CDR3 is 17 amino acids. Germline CDR1 KGHSH, CDR2 LQKENI. CDR3 in amino acids: CASSPPGGLSGANVLTF. Here the CDR3 DNA reads TGTGCCAGCTCACCACCAGGCGGCCTCTCTGGGGCCAACGTCCTGACTTTC.

The V and J genes are TRBV7-7 and TRBJ2-7; 9 bases are a match to TRBD1. The CDR3 runs 15 residues. With V trimmed by 5 bases and J by 1 base, 6 bases remained unmatched. Germline V CDR1 and CDR2: SSHAT, FNYEAQ (reference sequence). The CDR3 region is CASSRGQGNSYEQYF. The CDR3 region has the DNA TGTGCCAGCAGCCGTGGACAGGGGAATTCCTACGAGCAGTACTTC.

CDR3 amino acids: CASKRGDSYEQYF. The CDR3 DNA is TGTGCCAGCAAAAGAGGAGATTCCTACGAGCAGTACTTC. The chain recombines TRBV6-6 with TRBJ2-7; D is unresolved. The germline CDR1 and CDR2 sequences are MNHNY and SVGAGI (reference sequence). This CDR3 comprises 13 residues. The V end lost 7 bases, the J end lost 1 base, and 11 bases lay between the germline ends.

J is TRBJ1-1 and V is TRBV6-5; 7 bases map to TRBD1. Trimming at V came to 6 bases and at J to 11 bases, leaving 15 bases not matched to a gene. The V gene's germline CDR1 is MNHEY and CDR2 SVGAGI. This CDR3 has 14 amino acids. CDR3: CASSSSTNRGEAFF. The CDR3, as DNA: TGTGCCAGCAGCTCCAGTACAAACAGGGGTGAGGCTTTCTTT.

Details on this clone: Other nucleotide sequences from this sample produce the same CDR3. This CDR3 is CASSQDRGSYNEQFF. The CDR3 coding sequence is TGTGCCAGCAGCCAAGACAGGGGTTCCTACAATGAGCAGTTCTTC. The chain couples TRBV3-1 (or the pseudogene TRBV3-2) to TRBJ2-1; tentative D call: TRBD1 (6 bases). Germline V gene sequence: CDR1 LGHDT, CDR2 YNNKEL (reference sequence). The CDR3 spans 15 residues. V dropped 0 bases and J dropped 1 base, with 7 bases sitting between them.

Of note for this clone: The same CDR3 arises from other DNA sequences in this sample as well. The chain has TRBV3-1 (or the pseudogene TRBV3-2) and TRBJ2-7, with D possibly matching TRBD2 (6 bases). Germline loops: CDR1 LGHDT, CDR2 YNNKEL (reference sequence). This CDR3 is built from 13 residues. Trimming removed 3 bases from V and 3 bases from J, with 9 bases in between. DNA of the CDR3: TGTGCCAGCAGCCAGCGGGGCAGCTACGAGCAGTACTTC. Amino acids: CASSQRGSYEQYF.

The V gene is TRBV30, the J gene TRBJ1-3; D unresolved. Germline-derived CDR1 and CDR2 are GTSNPN and SVGIG (reference sequence). V dropped 2 bases and J dropped 3 bases, with 17 bases sitting between them. The CDR3 runs to 16 residues. The CDR3 protein is CAWSPKKNFLGNTIYF. For the CDR3, the DNA is TGTGCCTGGAGTCCCAAGAAAAACTTTCTTGGAAACACCATATATTTT. Combining the CDR3 with reference TRBV30 and TRBJ1-3 gives the whole variable domain SQTIHQWPATLVQPVGSPLSLECTVEGTSNPNLYWYRQAAGRGLQLLFYSVGIGQISSEVPQNLSASRPQDRQFILSSKKLLLSDSGFYLCAWSPKKNFLGNTIYFGEGSWLTVV.

This chain joins TRBV19 and TRBJ1-6; 8 bases are shared with TRBD1. V was pared by 9 bases and J by 10 bases, with 8 bases of the junction left unmatched. The CDR3 length is 13 residues. The germline CDR1 and CDR2 sequences are LNHDA and SQIVND (reference sequence). CDR3 sequence (DNA): TGTGCCAGCCGCCGGGACAGGCAGTCACCCCTCCACTTT. As protein: CASRRDRQSPLHF.

The chain combines TRBV6-5 with TRBJ1-5; D gene uncertain. The CDR3 extends over 13 amino acids. Per germline, CDR1 MNHEY and CDR2 SVGAGI. V was cut by 7 bases and J by 9 bases, with 16 bases left in between. For the CDR3, the DNA is TGTGCCAGCATTACGGGGTTCACGGGGCCCCAGCATTTT. Translation gives CASITGFTGPQHF.

The gene calls are TRBV7-8 and TRBJ2-1, with D possibly TRBD2 on 6 matching bases. Trimming stripped 2 bases from V and 4 bases from J, with 15 bases between. Germline CDR1 SGHVS, CDR2 FQNEAQ. The CDR3 consists of 16 residues. The CDR3 here is CASSLLLGGVYNEQFF. In DNA form, the CDR3 reads TGTGCCAGCAGCTTACTTCTCGGAGGGGTATACAATGAGCAGTTCTTC.

The rearrangement joins TRBV7-9 to TRBJ1-5; D is unclear. CDR3 length: 14 amino acids. Per the germline V gene, CDR1 is SEHNR and CDR2 is FQNEAQ (reference sequence). V was clipped by 9 bases and J by 4 bases, with 16 bases between them. The CDR3 sequence: CASGGDTTNQPQHF. The CDR3 DNA follows: TGTGCCAGTGGAGGTGACACGACTAATCAGCCCCAGCATTTT. The whole variable domain, remainder taken from reference TRBV7-9 and TRBJ1-5, is DTGVSQNPRHKITKRGQNVTFRCDPISEHNRLYWYRQTLGQGPEFLTYFQNEAQLEKSRLLSDRFSAERPKGSFSTLEIQRTEQGDSAMYLCASGGDTTNQPQHFGDGTRLSIL.

V is TRBV30 and J is TRBJ2-5, with TRBD2 identical over 10 bases. This CDR3 has 15 amino acids. With 4 bases clipped from V and 2 bases from J, the junction kept 7 bases outside the gene matches. Germline V gene sequence: CDR1 GTSNPN, CDR2 SVGIG (reference sequence). Here the CDR3 reads CAWTFGTSEQETQYF. The CDR3 DNA reads TGTGCCTGGACATTTGGGACTAGCGAGCAAGAGACCCAGTACTTC.

This chain uses TRBV5-1 with TRBJ1-2; D is uncertain. Between the trimmed V and J ends, which lost 3 bases and 2 bases, there was a span of 20 bases. Per germline, CDR1 SGHRS and CDR2 YFSETQ. This CDR3 has 17 amino acids. The CDR3 DNA is TGCGCCAGCAGCTCTTCGGGCCTTCCCGGGAGAAACTATGGCTACACCTTC. Translated: CASSSSGLPGRNYGYTF. The whole variable domain, remainder taken from reference TRBV5-1 and TRBJ1-2, is KAGVTQTPRYLIKTRGQQVTLSCSPISGHRSVSWYQQTPGQGLQFLFEYFSETQRNKGNFPGRFSGRQFSNSRSEMNVSTLELGDSALYLCASSSSGLPGRNYGYTFGSGTRLTVV.

The rearrangement links TRBV4-2 to TRBJ1-4, with a tentative D call TRBD1 (5 bases). The CDR3 totals 18 residues. The V gene's germline CDR1 is LGHNA and CDR2 YNFKEQ. The V and J ends lost 2 bases and 4 bases respectively, with 20 bases between them. CDR3: CASSQSYGGSRINEKLFF. The CDR3 region has the DNA TGTGCCAGCAGCCAAAGTTACGGGGGGAGCAGGATTAATGAAAAACTGTTTTTT.

In nucleotides, the CDR3 is TGTGCCAGCAGCCCCCCGGGAGAGAACACCGGGGAGCTGTTTTTT. Protein sequence: CASSPPGENTGELFF. V gene TRBV5-5 combines with J gene TRBJ2-2, with a possible D match to TRBD2 (6 bases). The CDR3 sequence is 15 residues long. V was shortened by 4 bases and J by 1 base, with 11 bases between the two germline ends. CDR1 is SGHKS, CDR2 YYEKEE, per germline (reference sequence).

This chain links TRBV6-5 with TRBJ2-3, with 9 bases aligning to TRBD1. Germline V gene sequence: CDR1 MNHEY, CDR2 SVGAGI. This CDR3 has 13 amino acids. The V and J ends lost 8 bases and 4 bases, in that order; junction bases with no gene match: 4. The CDR3 is CASGRQGADTQYF. The CDR3 DNA follows: TGTGCCAGCGGCAGACAGGGGGCAGATACGCAGTATTTT.

V usage is TRBV7-2 and J usage is TRBJ2-1; TRBD2 agrees at 14 bases. This CDR3 has 15 residues. Germline V gives CDR1 SGHTA, CDR2 FQGNSA. Trimming cost V 5 bases and J 9 bases; bases outside gene matches: 6. Written as DNA, the CDR3 is TGTGCCAGCAGCCCGGGACTAGCGGGAGCTATTGAGCAGTTCTTC. Translated: CASSPGLAGAIEQFF.

The CDR3: CAGQREYNSPLHF. The CDR3 DNA reads as TGTGCCGGCCAACGGGAGTATAATTCACCCCTCCACTTT. V is TRBV6-5 and J is TRBJ1-6; D unclear. CDR1 and CDR2 (germline): MNHEY, SVGAGI. The length of the CDR3 is 13 residues. V was cut by 11 bases and J by 4 bases, with 12 bases left in between.

This clone came up once. The J gene is TRBJ2-7, the V gene TRBV18, with TRBD1 identical over 7 bases. The germline CDR1 and CDR2 sequences are KGHSH and LQKENI. This CDR3 contains 13 residues. V gave up 3 bases and J gave up 6 bases; unmatched junction bases: 5. As DNA, the CDR3 is TGTGCCAGCTCACCCCACAGGGGAAGCGAGCAGTACTTC. This encodes CASSPHRGSEQYF.

This chain connects TRBV7-6 to TRBJ2-5, with 7 bases matching TRBD1. J was trimmed by 1 base and V by 5 bases; bases with no gene match: 4. CDR3 size: 14 residues. Germline V CDR1 and CDR2: SGHVS, FNYEAQ. CDR3 protein: CASSLNRGQETQYF. The CDR3 region has the DNA TGTGCCAGCAGCCTAAACAGGGGCCAAGAGACCCAGTACTTC.

J is TRBJ1-1 and V is TRBV7-8; 7 bases map to TRBD1. This CDR3 region has 15 residues. Germline trimming cut 5 bases from V and 4 bases from J; bases unmatched to any gene: 10. The V gene's germline CDR1 is SGHVS and CDR2 FQNEAQ. This CDR3 reads CASSLQGSMGTEAFF. DNA of the CDR3: TGTGCCAGCAGCCTACAGGGGTCCATGGGCACTGAAGCTTTCTTT.

The chain joins TRBV20-1 to TRBJ1-2, with TRBD1 as a possible D gene (5 bases). Germline V gene lookup returns CDR1 DFQATT and CDR2 SNEGSKA (reference sequence). V shed 2 bases and J shed 5 bases, with 6 bases lying between them. This CDR3 contains 11 residues. The chain's CDR3 is CSARQGYGYTF. The CDR3 DNA follows: TGCAGTGCTAGACAGGGTTATGGCTACACCTTC.

This sequence joins TRBV3-1 (or the pseudogene TRBV3-2) and TRBJ1-1, with D maybe TRBD1 (5 bases). CDR1 LGHDT and CDR2 YNNKEL come from the germline V gene (reference sequence). V gave up 6 bases and J gave up 5 bases, with 16 bases separating them. CDR3 length equals 14 residues. For the CDR3, the DNA is TGTGCCAGCAGTTGGTTCAGGGCAGATACTGAAGCTTTCTTT. Protein sequence: CASSWFRADTEAFF.